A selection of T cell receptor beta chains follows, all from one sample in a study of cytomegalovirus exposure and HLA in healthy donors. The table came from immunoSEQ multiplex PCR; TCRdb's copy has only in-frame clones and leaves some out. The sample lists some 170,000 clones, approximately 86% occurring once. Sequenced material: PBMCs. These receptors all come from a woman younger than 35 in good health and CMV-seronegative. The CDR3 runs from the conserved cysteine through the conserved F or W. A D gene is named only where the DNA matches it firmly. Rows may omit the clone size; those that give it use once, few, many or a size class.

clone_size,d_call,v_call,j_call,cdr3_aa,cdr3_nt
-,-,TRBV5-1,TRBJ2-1,CASSLDSSGVNEQFF,TGCGCCAGCAGCTTGGATTCGTCGGGGGTCAATGAGCAGTTCTTC
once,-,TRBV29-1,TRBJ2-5,CSVPGLTQETQYF,TGCAGCGTACCTGGACTTACCCAAGAGACCCAGTACTTC
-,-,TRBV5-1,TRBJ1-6,CASSRVGQSYNSPLHF,TGCGCCAGCAGCCGAGTCGGACAGAGCTATAATTCACCCCTCCACTTT
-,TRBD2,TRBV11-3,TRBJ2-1,CASSSKAGVYNEQFF,TGTGCCAGCAGCTCCAAGGCGGGGGTATACAATGAGCAGTTCTTC
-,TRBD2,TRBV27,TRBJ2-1,CASSLGGSGNEQFF,TGTGCCAGCAGTTTAGGCGGGAGCGGTAATGAGCAGTTCTTC
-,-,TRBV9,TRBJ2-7,CASSVAENSIYEQYF,TGTGCCAGCAGCGTAGCTGAAAACAGCATCTACGAGCAGTACTTC
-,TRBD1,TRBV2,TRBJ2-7,CASNRPTGESSEQYF,TGTGCCAGCAACCGCCCGACAGGGGAGTCAAGCGAGCAGTACTTC
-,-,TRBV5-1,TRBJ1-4,CASSSSTNEKLFF,TGCGCCAGCAGCTCCTCAACTAATGAAAAACTGTTTTTT
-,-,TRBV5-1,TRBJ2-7,CASSQYREEQYF,TGCGCCAGCAGCCAGTACAGGGAGGAGCAGTACTTC
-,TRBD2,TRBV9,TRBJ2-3,CASSPVGAGGPDTQYF,TGTGCCAGCAGCCCAGTCGGAGCGGGGGGGCCAGATACGCAGTATTTT
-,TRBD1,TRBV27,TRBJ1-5,CASSLSMATGGLGNQPQHF,TGTGCCAGCAGTTTATCGATGGCGACAGGGGGCCTAGGCAATCAGCCCCAGCATTTT
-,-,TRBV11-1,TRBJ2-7,CASALGGESPYEQYF,TGTGCCAGCGCCCTCGGAGGGGAAAGCCCCTACGAGCAGTACTTC
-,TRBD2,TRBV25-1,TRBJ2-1,CASSEFPGGGNEQFF,TGTGCCAGCAGTGAATTTCCCGGGGGAGGGAATGAGCAGTTCTTC
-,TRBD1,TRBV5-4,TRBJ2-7,CASSLGQGAYEQYF,TGTGCCAGCAGCTTGGGACAGGGGGCTTACGAGCAGTACTTC